A single sample gave rise to the 20 T cell receptor beta chains below, sequenced in a study of blood T cell repertoires in COVID-19. Some clones are missing from TCRdb's copy, which holds only in-frame ones; the method was immunoSEQ multiplex PCR. The sample records approximately 340,000 clones, about nine tenths being singletons. The sequencing input was PBMCs or T cells enriched from blood (not recorded which). The receptors here all came from a woman aged 40 to 49 who had been exposed to COVID-19.

J is TRBJ2-7 and V is TRBV5-4; the D gene is possibly TRBD1 (5 bases). CDR3 length equals 14 residues. CDR1 and CDR2 (germline): SGHNT, YYREEE (reference sequence). V was cut by 4 bases and J by 2 bases, with 13 bases left in between. The CDR3 DNA follows: TGTGCCAGCAGCCAGGGTGGTGCGACCTACGAGCAGTACTTC. The encoded protein is CASSQGGATYEQYF.

The chain combines TRBV3-1 (or the pseudogene TRBV3-2) with TRBJ2-2; D might be TRBD1 (5 bases). Looked up from germline, CDR1 is LGHDT and CDR2 is YNNKEL (reference sequence). The CDR3 length is 12 residues. V lost 5 bases, J lost 8 bases, and 9 bases lay in between. The CDR3, as DNA: TGTGCCAGCAGCGCCCGACAGGGGGAGCTGTTTTTT. It yields the protein CASSARQGELFF.

The genes are TRBV5-4 and TRBJ2-4; a weak D match, TRBD1 (5 bases). CDR1 and CDR2 (germline): SGHNT, YYREEE (reference sequence). The CDR3 extends over 15 amino acids. Trimming removed 4 bases from V and 0 bases from J, with 11 bases in between. CDR3 in amino acids: CASSRTDRAKNIQYF. DNA of the CDR3: TGTGCCAGCAGCCGAACTGACAGAGCCAAAAACATTCAGTACTTC.

V is TRBV7-3 and J is TRBJ2-2; 9 positions match TRBD2. The CDR3 consists of 19 residues. V shed 2 bases and J 3 bases; nucleotides not matched to a gene: 13. Per the germline V gene, CDR1 is SGHTA and CDR2 is FQGTGA. The CDR3 protein is CASSLDLLAGETDTGELFF. As DNA, the CDR3 is TGTGCCAGCAGCTTAGATCTATTAGCGGGAGAGACGGACACCGGGGAGCTGTTTTTT.

The V gene is TRBV11-1, the J gene TRBJ1-5; D ambiguous. The germline gives CDR1 SGHAT, CDR2 FQDESV (reference sequence). Between the trimmed V and J ends, which lost 5 bases and 3 bases, there was a span of 11 bases. The CDR3 has 14 amino acids. CDR3 in DNA: TGTGCCAGCAGCCCTCGCGGCTACAATCAGCCCCAGCATTTT. As protein: CASSPRGYNQPQHF.

The genes are TRBV19 and TRBJ1-1; TRBD1 agrees at 7 bases. V trimming: 5 bases; J trimming: 7 bases; junction bases outside the gene matches: 7. Germline CDR1 reads LNHDA; CDR2 reads SQIVND (reference sequence). The CDR3 contains 13 residues. For the CDR3, the DNA is TGTGCCAGTAGTTCTGACAGGGCGAGTGAAGCTTTCTTT. Translating it yields CASSSDRASEAFF.

The V and J genes are TRBV5-4 and TRBJ2-6, with D perhaps TRBD2 (5 bases). Per the germline V gene, CDR1 is SGHNT and CDR2 is YYREEE (reference sequence). The CDR3 extends over 16 amino acids. Trimming took 4 bases from V and 0 from J, leaving 11 bases between them. The CDR3 DNA is TGTGCCAGCAGCCTGGACTCCCGCTCTGGGGCCAACGTCCTGACTTTC. Its translation is CASSLDSRSGANVLTF.

This chain joins TRBV19 and TRBJ1-2; perhaps TRBD1 as D (6 bases). Germline V gene lookup returns CDR1 LNHDA and CDR2 SQIVND (reference sequence). The CDR3 is 13 amino acids. Between the trimmed V and J ends, which lost 6 bases and 4 bases, there was a span of 12 bases. Here the CDR3 DNA reads TGTGCCAGTAGCAGACAGGACTTCTATGGCTACACCTTC. It yields the protein CASSRQDFYGYTF.

CDR3 sequence reads: CATSRDKKGSSGYTF. The CDR3 DNA follows: TGTGCCACCAGCAGAGATAAAAAGGGGTCTAGTGGCTACACCTTC. The chain has TRBV15 and TRBJ1-2, with D perhaps TRBD1 (5 bases). Germline lookup yields CDR1 LNHNV and CDR2 YYDKDF (reference sequence). V dropped 0 bases and J dropped 7 bases, with 15 bases sitting between them. The CDR3 length is 15 residues. Drawing the rest from reference TRBV15 and TRBJ1-2, the complete variable domain is DAMVIQNPRYQVTQFGKPVTLSCSQTLNHNVMYWYQQKSSQAPKLLFHYYDKDFNNEADTPDNFQSRRPNTSFCFLDIRSPGLGDTAMYLCATSRDKKGSSGYTFGSGTRLTVV.

The chain uses TRBV15 and TRBJ1-6, with D unresolved. Trimming left V 0 bases short and J 0 bases short, with 9 bases between. Germline-derived CDR1 and CDR2 are LNHNV and YYDKDF (reference sequence). The CDR3 totals 17 residues. CDR3 sequence: CATSREARISYNSPLHF. In DNA, the CDR3 is TGTGCCACCAGCAGAGAGGCCAGAATCTCCTATAATTCACCCCTCCACTTT.

This chain links TRBV7-9 with TRBJ2-3; 11 bases match TRBD2. This CDR3 has 17 amino acids. In germline, CDR1 is SEHNR, CDR2 FQNEAQ (reference sequence). Trimming cost V 2 bases and J 0 bases; bases outside gene matches: 4. The CDR3 DNA reads as TGTGCCAGCAGCTTACTAGCGGGGGGCAGTAGCACAGATACGCAGTATTTT. Translation gives CASSLLAGGSSTDTQYF.

This chain uses TRBV7-2 with TRBJ2-7; TRBD2 aligns across 7 bases. Looked up from germline, CDR1 is SGHTA and CDR2 is FQGNSA. The CDR3 spans 16 residues. Trimming removed 1 base from V and 1 base from J; junction bases left unmatched: 7. In nucleotides, the CDR3 is TGTGCCAGCAGCTTAGAGGCGGGAGTCACATCCTACGAGCAGTACTTC. Protein product: CASSLEAGVTSYEQYF.

The chain carries TRBV18 and TRBJ1-2; D is undetermined. The CDR3 has 15 residues. Germline CDR1 and CDR2: KGHSH and LQKENI. Trimming pared 4 bases from V and 0 bases from J, leaving 12 bases between. CDR3 nucleotides: TGTGCCAGCTCACGAGTTACAGATTCTAACTATGGCTACACCTTC. Its translation is CASSRVTDSNYGYTF.

The CDR3 DNA sequence: TGTGCCAGCAGCCAAGACTACGGAGCTTTCTTT. Encoded protein: CASSQDYGAFF. This sequence joins TRBV3-1 (or the pseudogene TRBV3-2) and TRBJ1-1; no clear D. The CDR3 contains 11 residues. CDR1 and CDR2 from the germline V gene are LGHDT and YNNKEL (reference sequence). Trimming cost V 0 bases and J 10 bases, with 6 bases left between them.

The rearrangement joins TRBV5-1 to TRBJ1-4; a weak D match, TRBD1 (5 bases). The ends were cut back, 0 bases at V and 2 bases at J, with 5 bases in the middle. This CDR3 contains 14 residues. Germline V CDR1 and CDR2: SGHRS, YFSETQ. In nucleotides, the CDR3 is TGCGCCAGCAGCTTGGGACAGACTAATGAAAAACTGTTTTTT. Translating it yields CASSLGQTNEKLFF.

V and J are TRBV20-1 and TRBJ1-6; no clear D gene. The germline V and J ends were trimmed by 3 bases and 7 bases, with 10 bases remaining between them. This CDR3 has 13 residues. In germline, CDR1 is DFQATT, CDR2 SNEGSKA (reference sequence). The CDR3 here is CSASSGRNSPLHF. The CDR3 region has the DNA TGCAGTGCTAGTTCGGGTCGAAATTCACCCCTCCACTTT.

The V and J genes are TRBV10-2 and TRBJ2-7; 13 positions match TRBD2. The CDR3 length is 16 residues. CDR1 and CDR2 (germline): WSHSY, SAAADI. V was pared by 2 bases and J by 4 bases, with 5 bases of the junction left unmatched. The CDR3 DNA is TGCGCCAGCAGTGAGAGGGGACTAGCGGGGACTTACGAGCAGTACTTC. This sequence encodes CASSERGLAGTYEQYF.

A few counts support this clone. The chain joins TRBV19 to TRBJ2-3; possible D gene TRBD2, 6 bases. V shed 6 bases and J shed 6 bases, with 16 bases lying between them. Per germline, CDR1 LNHDA and CDR2 SQIVND (reference sequence). The CDR3 has 14 residues. CDR3 sequence: CASSPRGFGDTQYF. CDR3 coding DNA: TGTGCCAGTAGCCCTCGGGGGTTTGGCGATACGCAGTATTTT.

For the CDR3, the DNA is TGTGCCAGCAGCCCCGGGGCGCGGGGCGAGACTGAAGCTTTCTTT. This sequence encodes CASSPGARGETEAFF. The rearrangement uses TRBV5-4 and TRBJ1-1, with a weak D call TRBD1 (5 bases). V was trimmed by 4 bases and J by 5 bases, leaving 18 bases between them. Per germline, CDR1 SGHNT and CDR2 YYREEE (reference sequence). The CDR3 totals 15 residues.

This chain joins TRBV5-1 and TRBJ2-7, with D perhaps matching TRBD1 (6 bases). This CDR3 contains 15 residues. Germline V CDR1 and CDR2: SGHRS, YFSETQ. V lost 0 bases and J lost 0, with 10 bases in between. The CDR3 DNA reads as TGCGCCAGCAGCTTGGAAGGGGGAAGCTCCTACGAGCAGTACTTC. It codes for CASSLEGGSSYEQYF.